The present T cell receptor (beta chain) was sequenced within a study of T cells in Graves' hyperthyroidism and ophthalmopathy. The CDR3 spans 15 residues. After removal of 7 bases from V and 0 bases from J, the junction contained 7 bases not matched to a gene. Germline V gene data show CDR1 as MNHEY and CDR2 as SVGEGT. Amplified TCR beta CDR3 regions came from RNA transcripts. In the first-round RT-PCR of the TCR CDR3, the HTBI primer set was used. TCRdb re-called the multiplex PCR reads with MiXCR, one entry per CDR3 protein. The data contain about 500,000 distinct CDR3 sequences, about 16% of them singletons.

Sequenced material: blood. The sequence derives from a woman in her twenties or thirties with Graves' ophthalmopathy. The chain has TRBV6-2 or TRBV6-3 and TRBJ2-7; 9 bases line up with TRBD1. CDR3 in DNA: TGTGCCAGCACCCCGGACAGGGGCGTCTCCTACGAGCAGTACTTC. Translated: CASTPDRGVSYEQYF.